This TCR beta chain was captured by sequencing in a study of blood T cell repertoires in COVID-19. Study overall: Researchers got acute and convalescent COVID-19 samples from the United States, Italy and Spain. PBMCs, B-cell-depleted T cells, or T cells provided the cDNA or gDNA that made up the material.

The CDR3 sequence is 13 residues long. Germline V gives CDR1 MNHEY, CDR2 SMNVEV (reference sequence). V was clipped by 2 bases and J by 1 base, with 6 bases between them. The method was immunoSEQ multiplex PCR; TCRdb's version includes in-frame clones alone and lacks a portion of them. The sample comprises 100,000 to 110,000 clones, roughly 84% of which are singletons, and 9.5% to 15% rests with the top ten. This TCR derives from a human donor in a cohort sampled during active COVID-19. Sequenced material: peripheral blood. The chain joins TRBV27 to TRBJ2-7; D possibly corresponds to TRBD2 (5 bases). CDR3 sequence: CASSLRRSYEQYF. CDR3 nucleotide sequence: TGTGCCAGCAGTTTAAGGAGGTCCTACGAGCAGTACTTC.